These 22 T cell receptor beta chains originate from one sample sequenced in a study of blood T cell repertoires in COVID-19. The assay was immunoSEQ multiplex PCR, and TCRdb's table has in-frame clones only and misses some. The sample contains fewer than 30,000 clones, roughly 92% of which appear only once. The sequenced sample was peripheral blood. The receptors come from a human donor in a cohort sampled during active COVID-19.

The rearrangement links TRBV30 to TRBJ2-3; TRBD2 matches 10 bases. Trimming took 4 bases from V and 6 from J; bases not matched to a gene: 4. Germline CDR1 reads GTSNPN; CDR2 reads SVGIG (reference sequence). The CDR3 is made up of 13 amino acids. The CDR3 region has the DNA TGTGCCTGGACTAGCGGGAGCTCTGATACGCAGTATTTT. Its translation is CAWTSGSSDTQYF.

The chain carries TRBV7-2 and TRBJ1-1, with D unresolved. Germline V CDR1 and CDR2: SGHTA, FQGNSA. CDR3 length equals 14 residues. The ends were cut back, 7 bases at V and 0 bases at J, with 12 bases in the middle. As DNA, the CDR3 is TGTGCCAGCACGATAAGTCGGTTGAACACTGAAGCTTTCTTT. It translates to CASTISRLNTEAFF.

The chain has TRBV25-1 and TRBJ2-3; D gene unclear. The V gene lost 1 base and the J gene lost 1 base, with 3 bases spanning the gap. CDR1 and CDR2 (germline): MGHDK, SYGVNS. This CDR3 is built from 13 residues. CDR3 sequence reads: CASSEFGTDTQYF. CDR3 in DNA: TGTGCCAGCAGTGAATTCGGCACAGATACGCAGTATTTT.

The chain joins TRBV12-5 to TRBJ1-2, with D perhaps matching TRBD1 (6 bases). The V and J ends lost 6 bases and 0 bases respectively, with 11 bases between them. Germline CDR1 is LGHNT and CDR2 is FRNRAP. The CDR3 covers 14 residues. The CDR3 DNA sequence: TGTGCTAGTGGGGCCGGGACAACTAACTATGGCTACACCTTC. Its protein product is CASGAGTTNYGYTF.

The chain recombines TRBV11-3 with TRBJ2-7; D remains ambiguous. Trimming shortened V by 1 base and J by 5 bases, and 12 bases separated the two germline ends. This CDR3 is built from 14 residues. In germline, CDR1 is SGHNT, CDR2 YENEEA. CDR3 nucleotides: TGTGCCAGCAGCTTAGGGGTCGGTGGAGACGAGCAGTACTTC. Amino acids: CASSLGVGGDEQYF.

V usage is TRBV7-9 and J usage is TRBJ2-5; TRBD2 matches 8 bases. Trimming at V came to 0 bases and at J to 4 bases, leaving 4 bases not matched to a gene. The CDR3 consists of 15 residues. From germline, CDR1 is SEHNR and CDR2 FQNEAQ (reference sequence). In nucleotides, the CDR3 is TGTGCCAGCAGCTTAGCCGGGGGGGCCTTAGAGACCCAGTACTTC. It encodes CASSLAGGALETQYF.

V and J are TRBV15 and TRBJ2-5; D is uncertain. This CDR3 region has 14 residues. The germline CDR1 and CDR2 sequences are LNHNV and YYDKDF (reference sequence). Between the trimmed V and J ends, which lost 0 bases and 3 bases, there was a span of 8 bases. CDR3 protein: CATSRDGFKETQYF. DNA of the CDR3: TGTGCCACCAGCAGAGATGGCTTTAAAGAGACCCAGTACTTC.

This chain joins TRBV5-1 and TRBJ2-7; TRBD1 matches 8 bases. The J segment lost 3 bases and the V segment lost 2 bases, leaving 7 bases of the junction unmatched. The germline V gene encodes CDR1 SGHRS and CDR2 YFSETQ. The CDR3 has 15 residues. CDR3 in DNA: TGCGCCAGCAGCTTAACCGGACAGGGTGGCTACGAGCAGTACTTC. Translating gives CASSLTGQGGYEQYF. Full variable domain (remainder filled in from reference TRBV5-1 and TRBJ2-7): KAGVTQTPRYLIKTRGQQVTLSCSPISGHRSVSWYQQTPGQGLQFLFEYFSETQRNKGNFPGRFSGRQFSNSRSEMNVSTLELGDSALYLCASSLTGQGGYEQYFGPGTRLTVT.

Here the CDR3 reads CSASLRTDTQYF. In nucleotides, the CDR3 is TGCAGTGCTAGTCTCCGGACAGATACGCAGTATTTT. The chain is built from TRBV20-1 and TRBJ2-3; D remains unclear. Trimming stripped 3 bases from V and 3 bases from J, with 7 bases between. CDR1 and CDR2 (germline): DFQATT, SNEGSKA (reference sequence). CDR3 length: 12 amino acids.

This sequence joins TRBV10-3 and TRBJ2-1; 11 nucleotides agree with TRBD2. The germline V gene encodes CDR1 ENHRY and CDR2 SYGVKD. The CDR3 runs 15 residues. Losses at the gene ends were 6 bases for V and 4 bases for J; bases not matched to a gene: 5. CDR3 DNA: TGTGCCATCAGATCGGGACTAGCGGTTTACAATGAGCAGTTCTTC. This gives the protein CAIRSGLAVYNEQFF.

The V call is TRBV15, the J call TRBJ2-7; TRBD1 aligns across 12 bases. Germline lookup yields CDR1 LNHNV and CDR2 YYDKDF (reference sequence). The CDR3 is 16 residues long. V lost 1 base to trimming and J lost 6 bases; unmatched junction nucleotides: 7. CDR3 protein: CATSRVLGQGAGEQYF. Here the CDR3 DNA reads TGTGCCACCAGCAGAGTATTGGGACAGGGGGCTGGCGAGCAGTACTTC.

The gene calls are TRBV3-1 (or the pseudogene TRBV3-2) and TRBJ1-4, with D possibly TRBD1 on 6 matching bases. V dropped 3 bases and J dropped 5 bases, with 7 bases sitting between them. Germline V gene lookup returns CDR1 LGHDT and CDR2 YNNKEL (reference sequence). The CDR3 contains 13 residues. CDR3 amino acids: CASSQGANEKLFF. In DNA form, the CDR3 reads TGTGCCAGCAGCCAGGGGGCGAATGAAAAACTGTTTTTT.

The V and J genes are TRBV7-2 and TRBJ2-7, with D possibly being TRBD2 (6 bases). The CDR3 spans 15 residues. The germline gives CDR1 SGHTA, CDR2 FQGNSA. V was trimmed by 4 bases and J by 0 bases, leaving 13 bases between them. CDR3 loop: CASSSFSGSSYEQYF. The CDR3 nucleotides read TGTGCCAGCAGCTCCTTTAGCGGCAGCTCCTACGAGCAGTACTTC.

The CDR3 reads CASSTGGVGEKLFF. In DNA form, the CDR3 reads TGTGCCAGCAGTACAGGGGGGGTTGGTGAAAAACTGTTTTTT. The chain uses TRBV6-5 and TRBJ1-4; 8 bases line up with TRBD1. The CDR3 contains 14 residues. CDR1 is MNHEY, CDR2 SVGAGI, per germline. V gave up 5 bases and J gave up 7 bases; unmatched junction bases: 6.

The chain employs TRBV28 and TRBJ1-6; D is possibly TRBD1 (5 bases). Per the germline V gene, CDR1 is MDHEN and CDR2 is SYDVKM. This CDR3 spans 15 amino acids. Trimming took off 2 bases at V and 7 bases at J, with 12 bases between the two ends. The CDR3 is CASSLRRQGNSPLHF. DNA of the CDR3: TGTGCCAGCAGTTTACGTAGGCAGGGCAATTCACCCCTCCACTTT.

This chain connects TRBV3-1 (or the pseudogene TRBV3-2) to TRBJ2-1, with a possible D match to TRBD1 (6 bases). This CDR3 contains 14 residues. The germline V and J ends were trimmed by 4 bases and 6 bases, with 13 bases remaining between them. Looked up from germline, CDR1 is LGHDT and CDR2 is YNNKEL (reference sequence). The CDR3 DNA follows: TGTGCCAGCAGCCGGGGACAAAAGGGCAATGAGCAGTTCTTC. Its translation is CASSRGQKGNEQFF.

J is TRBJ1-5 and V is TRBV2; no clear D. The CDR3 is 13 amino acids. Trimming took 6 bases from V and 1 from J, leaving 7 bases between them. Germline V gene lookup returns CDR1 SNHLY and CDR2 FYNNEI. The CDR3 is CASRADSNQPQHF. CDR3 DNA: TGTGCCAGCAGAGCGGACAGCAATCAGCCCCAGCATTTT. Together with reference TRBV2 and TRBJ1-5, the CDR3 gives the full variable domain: EPEVTQTPSHQVTQMGQEVILRCVPISNHLYFYWYRQILGQKVEFLVSFYNNEISEKSEIFDDQFSVERPDGSNFTLKIRSTKLEDSAMYFCASRADSNQPQHFGDGTRLSIL.

The chain recombines TRBV3-1 (or the pseudogene TRBV3-2) with TRBJ2-7, with 10 bases aligning to TRBD1. The CDR3 runs 15 residues. CDR1 LGHDT and CDR2 YNNKEL come from the germline V gene (reference sequence). V trimming: 5 bases; J trimming: 0 bases; junction bases outside the gene matches: 4. CDR3 nucleotide sequence: TGTGCCAGCAGCGAGGGACAGGGGAGCTCCTACGAGCAGTACTTC. It translates to CASSEGQGSSYEQYF.

The rearrangement joins TRBV30 to TRBJ2-2, with 7 bases aligning to TRBD1. The CDR3 extends over 14 amino acids. The J segment lost 4 bases and the V segment lost 1 base, leaving 3 bases of the junction unmatched. Germline loops: CDR1 GTSNPN, CDR2 SVGIG (reference sequence). The chain's CDR3 is CAWSEAGGTGELFF. The CDR3 nucleotides read TGTGCCTGGAGTGAGGCAGGGGGCACCGGGGAGCTGTTTTTT.

The rearrangement uses TRBV27 and TRBJ2-5; a weak D match, TRBD1 (6 bases). Trimming took off 5 bases at V and 4 bases at J, with 17 bases between the two ends. The CDR3 contains 15 residues. Germline loops: CDR1 MNHEY, CDR2 SMNVEV (reference sequence). CDR3 protein: CASSPKVRGGETQYF. The CDR3 bases are TGTGCCAGCAGTCCCAAAGTCAGGGGCGGAGAGACCCAGTACTTC.

This clone occurred a few times. The V call is TRBV4-3, the J call TRBJ2-1; D is unclear. CDR1 and CDR2 (germline): LGHNA, YSLEER. The V end was cut by 0 bases, the J end by 7 bases, with 7 bases between. The CDR3 has 13 amino acids. The CDR3 DNA reads TGCGCCAGCAGCCAAGATTACATTAATGAGCAGTTCTTC. Protein sequence: CASSQDYINEQFF.

The genes are TRBV5-1 and TRBJ1-1; D not resolved. Trimming removed 7 bases from V and 1 base from J, with 14 bases in between. CDR3 length equals 14 residues. Germline CDR1 and CDR2: SGHRS and YFSETQ. Here the CDR3 DNA reads TGCGCCAGCTCATATGACTCCCCGAACACTGAAGCTTTCTTT. Residues: CASSYDSPNTEAFF.